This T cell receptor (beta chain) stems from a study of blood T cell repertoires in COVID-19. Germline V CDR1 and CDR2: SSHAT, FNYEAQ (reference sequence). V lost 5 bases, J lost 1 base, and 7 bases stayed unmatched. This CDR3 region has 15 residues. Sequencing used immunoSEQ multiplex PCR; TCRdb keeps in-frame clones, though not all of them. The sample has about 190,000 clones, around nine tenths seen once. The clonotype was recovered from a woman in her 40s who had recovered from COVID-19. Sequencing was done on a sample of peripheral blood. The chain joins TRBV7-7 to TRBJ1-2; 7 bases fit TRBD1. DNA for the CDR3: TGTGCCAGCAGCGGGCCGGACAGGATTAACTATGGCTACACCTTC. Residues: CASSGPDRINYGYTF.